The present T cell receptor beta chain was sequenced within a study of cytomegalovirus exposure and HLA in healthy donors. Study summary: Earlier work reported approximately 100 million unique TCR beta sequences from 180 million or so T cells.

Study outcomes and limitations: Exclusion as indistinguishable affected some V segments, including TRBV6-2 and TRBV6-3. Among the most significant clusters, several appeared linked to common viral pathogens in a later analysis. In an earlier analysis, most TCR beta V segments were productive about 87% or about 30% of the time.

PCR employed 60 Vbeta and 13 Jbeta primers. Only in-frame clones appear in the TCRdb table, and some are missing; sequencing was by immunoSEQ multiplex PCR. The sample contains 95,000 to 150,000 clones, around 72% of which appear only once. A remark on this clone: Its antigen is still unknown.

Trimming took 2 bases from V and 8 from J, leaving 4 bases between them. CDR1 is ENHRY, CDR2 SYGVKD, per germline. This CDR3 region has 11 residues. The J gene is TRBJ2-1, the V gene TRBV10-3; no clear D. The clonotype originates from a man aged 25-45 years in good health and CMV-seronegative. Sequenced material: PBMCs. The CDR3 bases are TGTGCCATCAGTGAGGCAGATGAGCAGTTCTTC. This sequence encodes CAISEADEQFF.